The TCR beta chain under discussion was sequenced for a study of blood T cell repertoires in COVID-19. Whole-study context: Samples came from the United States, Italy and Spain, spanning acute and convalescent COVID-19. The cDNA or gDNA used as material had been derived from T cells, B-cell-depleted T cells, or PBMCs.

Trimming removed 1 base from V and 0 bases from J, with 7 bases in between. Germline values: CDR1 SGHVS, CDR2 FQNEAQ. The CDR3 sequence is 14 residues long. In the authors' workflow: Amplification of reference gene primers was used by the study to estimate nucleated cell counts. Generated by immunoSEQ multiplex PCR, the TCRdb table keeps only in-frame clones and is missing some. The V and J calls and clone size come from that table; D and trimming were worked out from the DNA. Among more than 250,000 clones listed, about 83% were seen once. The V gene is TRBV7-8, the J gene TRBJ2-7; D is unclear. The TCR originated in a woman between 45 and 60 years old with acute or convalescent COVID-19. Sequenced sample: peripheral blood. The DNA of the CDR3 is TGTGCCAGCAGCTTAGGGCGGTCCTCCTACGAGCAGTACGTC. As protein: CASSLGRSSYEQYV.